Below are 3 T cell receptor beta chains sequenced from a single sample in a study of blood T cell dynamics during melanoma immunotherapy. Using immunoSEQ multiplex PCR, the repertoire was profiled, and TCRdb retains in-frame clones only, with some absent. This repertoire shows 25,000 to 35,000 clones, over 80% found once; its top ten account for about 9.3%. The time point denotes: week 3, after first cycle of checkpoint inhibitor. Material: blood, obtained from a patient treated with checkpoint blockade. The receptors come from a human donor with melanoma.

The gene calls are TRBV5-6 and TRBJ1-2; D gene unclear. The CDR3 loop spans 14 amino acids. Germline CDR1 is SGHDT and CDR2 is YYEEEE. V gave up 4 bases and J gave up 10 bases, with 20 bases separating them. The CDR3 nucleotides read TGTGCCAGCAGCATCCTGACTTCCGGGATGGACTACACCTTC. This codes for CASSILTSGMDYTF.

The rearrangement joins TRBV27 to TRBJ1-2; 11 nucleotides match TRBD1. The CDR3 is 14 residues long. The V segment lost 5 bases and the J segment 8 bases; nucleotides outside the gene matches: 7. CDR1 is MNHEY, CDR2 SMNVEV, per germline (reference sequence). This CDR3 is CASSRRDRGLGYTF. The CDR3 nucleotides read TGTGCCAGCAGTCGCCGGGACAGGGGGTTGGGCTACACCTTC.

V gene TRBV28 combines with J gene TRBJ2-1; 12 positions match TRBD2. The CDR3 runs 15 residues. Trimming removed 2 bases from V and 8 bases from J; junction bases left unmatched: 4. The germline V gene has CDR1 MDHEN and CDR2 SYDVKM. The CDR3: CASSLPLAGGYEQFF. The CDR3 nucleotides read TGTGCCAGCAGTTTACCACTAGCGGGAGGCTATGAGCAGTTCTTC. Full variable domain (outside the CDR3, taken from reference TRBV28 and TRBJ2-1): DVKVTQSSRYLVKRTGEKVFLECVQDMDHENMFWYRQDPGLGLRLIYFSYDVKMKEKGDIPEGYSVSREKKERFSLILESASTNQTSMYLCASSLPLAGGYEQFFGPGTRLTVL.